The T cell receptor (beta chain) under discussion was sequenced for a study of TIL therapy for anti-PD-1-resistant metastatic lung cancer. Looking at the study overall: Tumors carried a median roughly 1.6 non-synonymous mutations per megabase.

The immunoSEQ assay was v3. Sequencing depth was about 2 million read pairs for survey level, about 5-6 million for deep. Method: immunoSEQ multiplex PCR; TCRdb's copy keeps in-frame clones and lacks some. The sample includes under 60,000 clones, around 85% of them seen just once. Germline CDR1 MDHEN, CDR2 SYDVKM. This CDR3 is 13 amino acids long. With 6 bases removed from V and 1 base from J, the gap between germline ends came to 7 bases. In this sample, this clone turned up once. Regarding time point: pre-treatment sample, taken before nivolumab and TIL therapy. The specimen was blood, collected at baseline. The sequence derives from a person aged 25-85 years with non-small cell lung cancer. This chain joins TRBV28 and TRBJ1-3; no firm D call. CDR3 amino acids: CASSLLSGNTIYF. The CDR3 nucleotides read TGTGCCAGCAGCCTTCTTTCTGGAAACACCATATATTTT.